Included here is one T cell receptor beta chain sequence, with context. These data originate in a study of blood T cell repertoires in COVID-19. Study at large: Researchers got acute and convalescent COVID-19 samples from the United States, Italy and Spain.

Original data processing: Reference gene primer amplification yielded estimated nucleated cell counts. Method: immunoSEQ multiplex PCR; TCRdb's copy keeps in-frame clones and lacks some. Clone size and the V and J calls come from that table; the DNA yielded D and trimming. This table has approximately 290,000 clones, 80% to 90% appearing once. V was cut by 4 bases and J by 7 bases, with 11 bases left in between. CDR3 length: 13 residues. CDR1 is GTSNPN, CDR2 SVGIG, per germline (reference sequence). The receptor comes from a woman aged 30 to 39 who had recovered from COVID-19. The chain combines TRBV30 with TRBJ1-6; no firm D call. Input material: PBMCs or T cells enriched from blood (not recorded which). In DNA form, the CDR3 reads TGTGCCTGGAAGGGTGGACTGAATTCACCCCTCCACTTT. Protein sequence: CAWKGGLNSPLHF.